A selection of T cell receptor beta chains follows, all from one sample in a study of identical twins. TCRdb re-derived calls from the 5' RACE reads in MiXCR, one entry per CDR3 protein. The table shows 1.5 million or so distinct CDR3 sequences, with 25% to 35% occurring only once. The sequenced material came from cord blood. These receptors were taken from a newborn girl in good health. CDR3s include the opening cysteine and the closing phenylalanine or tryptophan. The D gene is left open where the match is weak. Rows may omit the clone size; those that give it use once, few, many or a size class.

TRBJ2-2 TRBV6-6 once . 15 CAGSYSGGPTGELFF TGTGCCGGCAGTTACTCAGGCGGGCCCACCGGGGAGCTGTTTTTT
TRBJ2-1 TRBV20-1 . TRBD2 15 CSARGTGGDYNEQFF TGCAGTGCTAGAGGAACCGGGGGGGATTACAATGAGCAGTTCTTC
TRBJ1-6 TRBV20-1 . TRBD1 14 CSAWGQSLNSPLHF TGCAGTGCGTGGGGACAGTCACTTAATTCACCCCTCCACTTT
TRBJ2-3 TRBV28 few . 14 CASKRELETDTQYF TGTGCCAGCAAACGGGAGTTGGAGACAGATACGCAGTATTTT
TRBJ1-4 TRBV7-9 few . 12 CASSRQDEKLFF TGTGCCAGCAGCAGACAGGATGAAAAACTGTTTTTT
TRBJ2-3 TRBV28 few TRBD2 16 CASSPMGAGGRDTQYF TGTGCCAGCAGTCCCATGGGAGCGGGAGGGCGAGATACGCAGTATTTT
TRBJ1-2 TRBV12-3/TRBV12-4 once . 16 CASSLAPFTRPDGYTF TGTGCCAGCAGTTTGGCCCCGTTTACAAGGCCGGATGGCTACACCTTC
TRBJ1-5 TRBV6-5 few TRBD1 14 CASSTDREVSAQHF TGTGCCAGCAGTACCGACAGGGAGGTCTCGGCCCAGCATTTT
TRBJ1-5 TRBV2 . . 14 CASRDPYSNQPQHF TGTGCCAGCAGGGACCCTTATAGCAATCAGCCCCAGCATTTT
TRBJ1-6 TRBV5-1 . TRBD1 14 CASSVDRGKSPLHF TGCGCCAGCAGCGTCGACAGGGGAAAATCACCCCTCCACTTT
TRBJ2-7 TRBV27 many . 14 CASSFDRLGGEQYF TGTGCCAGCAGTTTTGACAGGCTTGGGGGCGAGCAGTACTTC
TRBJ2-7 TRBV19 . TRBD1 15 CASRGNRDRPYEQYF TGTGCCAGTAGAGGGAACCGGGACAGACCCTACGAGCAGTACTTC
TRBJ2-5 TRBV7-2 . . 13 CASSSRISDSRYF TGTGCCAGCAGCTCGCGTATATCGGACTCCCGGTACTTC
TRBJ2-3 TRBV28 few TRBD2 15 CASSYLPGLAGGQYF TGTGCCAGCAGCTACCTTCCGGGACTAGCGGGAGGCCAGTATTTT
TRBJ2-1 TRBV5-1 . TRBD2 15 CASSSGLADEETQFF TGCGCCAGCAGCTCGGGACTAGCGGACGAAGAGACCCAGTTCTTC
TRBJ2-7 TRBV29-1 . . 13 CSVKGQGAYEQYF TGCAGCGTTAAAGGTCAGGGAGCCTACGAGCAGTACTTC
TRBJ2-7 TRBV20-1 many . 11 CSAGHSYEQYF TGCAGTGCTGGACACTCCTACGAGCAGTACTTC
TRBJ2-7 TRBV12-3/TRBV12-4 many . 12 CASSSDIYEQYF TGTGCCAGCAGTTCGGACATCTACGAGCAGTACTTC
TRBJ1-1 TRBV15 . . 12 CATSTAGPEAFF TGTGCCACCAGCACGGCGGGGCCTGAAGCTTTCTTT
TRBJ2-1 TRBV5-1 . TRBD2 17 CASSSKRGGSSYNEQFF TGCGCCAGCAGCTCAAAGCGGGGGGGCAGCTCCTACAATGAGCAGTTCTTC
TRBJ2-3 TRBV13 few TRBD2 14 CASSVWTSPDTQYF TGTGCCAGCAGCGTCTGGACTAGTCCCGATACGCAGTATTTT
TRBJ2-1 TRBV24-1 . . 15 CATSDLQGSYNEQFF TGTGCCACCAGTGATTTGCAAGGTAGCTACAATGAGCAGTTCTTC
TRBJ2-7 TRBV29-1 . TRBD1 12 CSVGDRGREQYF TGCAGCGTTGGTGACAGGGGGCGGGAGCAGTACTTC
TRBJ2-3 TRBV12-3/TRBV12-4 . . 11 CASTESDTQYF TGTGCCAGCACCGAGTCGGATACGCAGTATTTT
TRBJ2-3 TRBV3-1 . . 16 CASSHSRSVGTDTQYF TGTGCCAGCAGCCATTCGCGGTCGGTGGGGACAGATACGCAGTATTTT
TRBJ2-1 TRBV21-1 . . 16 CASSKASGGPTHEQFF TGTGCCAGCAGCAAAGCTAGCGGGGGCCCTACGCATGAGCAGTTCTTC
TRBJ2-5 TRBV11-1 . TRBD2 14 CASSSSGGSNEQYF TGTGCCAGCAGCTCTTCGGGGGGGTCCAATGAGCAGTACTTC
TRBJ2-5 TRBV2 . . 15 CASEKWQAKDNEQYF TGTGCCAGCGAGAAATGGCAGGCGAAAGACAATGAGCAGTACTTC
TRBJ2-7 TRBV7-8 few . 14 CASSLVAAGWEQYF TGTGCCAGCAGCTTAGTAGCGGCGGGCTGGGAGCAGTACTTC
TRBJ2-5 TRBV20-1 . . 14 CSASVSGWRETQYF TGCAGTGCTAGCGTGTCGGGGTGGAGAGAGACCCAGTACTTC
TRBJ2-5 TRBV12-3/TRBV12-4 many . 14 CASSLGQNQETQYF TGTGCCAGCAGTCTCGGACAGAACCAAGAGACCCAGTACTTC
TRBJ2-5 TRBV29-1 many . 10 CSVVQETQYF TGCAGCGTTGTCCAAGAGACCCAGTACTTC
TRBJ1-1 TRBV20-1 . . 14 CSAPETGWNTEAFF TGCAGTGCCCCAGAGACAGGCTGGAACACTGAAGCTTTCTTT
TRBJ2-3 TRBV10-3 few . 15 CAIRERTASTDTQYF TGTGCCATCAGAGAACGGACAGCTAGCACAGATACGCAGTATTTT
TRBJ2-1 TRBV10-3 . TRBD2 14 CAVRLADFYNEQFF TGTGCCGTAAGACTAGCGGACTTCTACAATGAGCAGTTCTTC
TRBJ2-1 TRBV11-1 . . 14 CASRSSEGSNEQFF TGTGCCAGCAGATCTAGCGAGGGGAGCAATGAGCAGTTCTTC
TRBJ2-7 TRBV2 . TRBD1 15 CASSEQDRGHNEQYF TGTGCCAGCAGTGAACAGGACAGGGGGCATAACGAGCAGTACTTC
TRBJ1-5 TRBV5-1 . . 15 CASSLEAGVNQPQHF TGCGCCAGCAGCTTGGAGGCAGGGGTCAATCAGCCCCAGCATTTT
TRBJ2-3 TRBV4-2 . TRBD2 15 CASSRASGVTDTQYF TGTGCCAGCAGCCGTGCTAGCGGGGTGACAGATACGCAGTATTTT
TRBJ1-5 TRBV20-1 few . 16 CSASRGGTYSNQPQHF TGCAGTGCTAGTAGGGGGGGTACCTATAGCAATCAGCCCCAGCATTTT
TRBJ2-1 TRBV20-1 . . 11 CSGASYNEQFF TGTAGCGGAGCCTCCTACAATGAGCAGTTCTTC
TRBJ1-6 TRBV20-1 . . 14 CSARPGQRNSPLHF TGCAGTGCTAGACCTGGACAGAGGAATTCACCCCTCCACTTT